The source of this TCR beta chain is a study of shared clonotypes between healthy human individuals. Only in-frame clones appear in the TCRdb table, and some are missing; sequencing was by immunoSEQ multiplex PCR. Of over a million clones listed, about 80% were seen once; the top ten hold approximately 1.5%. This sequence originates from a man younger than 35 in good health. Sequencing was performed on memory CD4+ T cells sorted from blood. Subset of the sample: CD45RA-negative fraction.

The CDR3 DNA sequence: TGTGCCAGCAGTTACGGGGGGTTGTCGAACAATGAGCAGTTCTTC. It specifies CASSYGGLSNNEQFF. The chain has TRBV6-5 and TRBJ2-1, with a weak D call TRBD2 (6 bases). Trimming shortened V by 2 bases and J by 5 bases, and 13 bases separated the two germline ends. This CDR3 spans 15 amino acids. Germline V gene lookup returns CDR1 MNHEY and CDR2 SVGAGI.